The clone carrying this T cell receptor beta chain was counted only a few times. The data derive from a study of blood T cell repertoires in COVID-19. Study context: T cells, B-cell-depleted T cells, or PBMCs provided the cDNA or gDNA that served as material.

Between the trimmed V and J ends, which lost 3 bases and 1 base, there was a span of 9 bases. Germline values: CDR1 SGHDN, CDR2 FVKESK. CDR3 length: 14 amino acids. Using immunoSEQ multiplex PCR, the repertoire was profiled, and TCRdb retains in-frame clones only, with some absent. Found here are around 280,000 clones, about 83% of them singletons; the top ten hold 6% to 6.5%. This sequence originates from a woman between 40 and 55 years old who had recovered from COVID-19. This chain links TRBV14 with TRBJ2-5; D not resolved. Sequencing used PBMCs or T cells enriched from blood (not recorded which). CDR3 nucleotide sequence: TGTGCCAGCAGCCATCCTTTCTTCCAAGAGACCCAGTACTTC. The encoded protein is CASSHPFFQETQYF.